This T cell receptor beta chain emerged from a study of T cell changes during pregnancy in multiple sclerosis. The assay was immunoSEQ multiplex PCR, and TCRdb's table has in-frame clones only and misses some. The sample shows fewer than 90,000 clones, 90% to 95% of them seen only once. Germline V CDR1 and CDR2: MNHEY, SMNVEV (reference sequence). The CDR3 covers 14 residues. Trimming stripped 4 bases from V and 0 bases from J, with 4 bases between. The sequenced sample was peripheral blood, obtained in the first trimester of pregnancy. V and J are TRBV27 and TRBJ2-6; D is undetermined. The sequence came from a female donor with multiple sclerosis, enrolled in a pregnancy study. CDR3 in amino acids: CASSSLSGANVLTF. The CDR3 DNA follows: TGTGCCAGCAGTTCCCTCTCTGGGGCCAACGTCCTGACTTTC.